This TCR beta chain stems from a study of blood T cell repertoires in COVID-19. The V gene's germline CDR1 is DFQATT and CDR2 SNEGSKA (reference sequence). This CDR3 spans 11 amino acids. The sample holds one count of this clone. Assay: immunoSEQ multiplex PCR; the TCRdb copy retains only in-frame clones and omits some. Among some 250,000 clones listed, more than 70% were seen once. The sample taken for sequencing was peripheral blood. The J gene is TRBJ1-3, the V gene TRBV20-1; tentative D call: TRBD1 (5 bases). The receptor's source is a woman in her thirties or forties who had recovered from COVID-19. CDR3 amino acids: CGGGVGNTIYF. CDR3 DNA: TGCGGGGGAGGGGTTGGGAACACCATATATTTT.